This T cell receptor beta chain stems from a study of cytomegalovirus exposure and HLA in healthy donors. The PCR had 60 Vbeta and 13 Jbeta primers. The repertoire was sequenced with immunoSEQ multiplex PCR; TCRdb's copy has only in-frame clones and lacks some. The sample yields more than 80,000 clones, around 76% seen once. The V and J ends lost 7 bases and 5 bases respectively, with 24 bases between them. The CDR3 sequence is 16 residues long. Germline V gene data show CDR1 as SEHNR and CDR2 as FQNEAQ (reference sequence). Input material: PBMCs. The sequence was obtained from a woman aged 55-70 years in good health and CMV-seropositive. The rearrangement uses TRBV7-9 and TRBJ2-7, with no clear D. The CDR3 DNA sequence: TGTGCCAGCACCGACAAAGACGGTCCGCTCACCGACGAGCAGTACTTC. Amino acid sequence: CASTDKDGPLTDEQYF.